One and the same sample provided the 18 T cell receptor beta chains below, sequenced in a study of beta chain features in type 1 diabetes. Sequencing targeted expressed TCRB transcripts, as all isolated RNA had been reverse transcribed. Produced via immunoSEQ multiplex PCR; TCRdb's table is partial and in-frame only. The table records some 410,000 clones, approximately 15% of them present only once. The sample consisted of naive CD4+ T cells from blood. The receptor set was obtained from a man aged 25-40 years in good health.

The chain links TRBV4-2 to TRBJ2-3; TRBD2 aligns across 11 bases. Germline lookup yields CDR1 LGHNA and CDR2 YNFKEQ. V was pared by 4 bases and J by 4 bases, with 7 bases of the junction left unmatched. The CDR3 has 16 residues. The CDR3 spells CASSPLAGGPSDTQYF. In DNA form, the CDR3 reads TGTGCCAGCAGCCCTTTAGCGGGAGGGCCATCAGATACGCAGTATTTT.

This chain uses TRBV7-2 with TRBJ2-5; 10 bases agree with TRBD2. Germline CDR1 SGHTA, CDR2 FQGNSA. The CDR3 covers 13 residues. The V and J ends lost 8 bases and 4 bases, in that order; junction bases with no gene match: 4. This CDR3 reads CASVRLAGETQYF. The CDR3, as DNA: TGTGCCAGCGTACGACTAGCGGGAGAGACCCAGTACTTC.

This rearrangement joins TRBV7-2 to TRBJ1-3; D remains unclear. The CDR3 totals 14 residues. CDR1 and CDR2 (germline): SGHTA, FQGNSA. The germline V and J ends were trimmed by 0 bases and 4 bases, with 7 bases remaining between them. CDR3 in amino acids: CASSLAGLGNTIYF. CDR3 bases: TGTGCCAGCAGCTTAGCAGGGTTGGGAAACACCATATATTTT.

The table lists this clone with a few counts. DNA of the CDR3: TGTGCCAGCAGCCTTGATTCGGGGGGGCAAGATACGCAGTATTTT. Its translation: CASSLDSGGQDTQYF. The chain has TRBV5-4 and TRBJ2-3; 8 nucleotides line up with TRBD2. From germline, CDR1 is SGHNT and CDR2 YYREEE (reference sequence). The V gene end was trimmed by 4 bases and the J gene end by 5 bases; junction bases not matched to a gene: 9. The CDR3 loop spans 15 amino acids.

The chain recombines TRBV7-9 with TRBJ2-1; D ambiguous. V was pared by 5 bases and J by 14 bases, with 19 bases between. Germline V gene sequence: CDR1 SEHNR, CDR2 FQNEAQ (reference sequence). The CDR3 is 13 amino acids. The CDR3 reads CASSQAVIGSEFF. The CDR3 DNA is TGTGCCAGCAGCCAAGCCGTGATCGGGTCGGAGTTCTTC.

This clone was counted between two and nine times. The chain couples TRBV4-3 to TRBJ1-4; D unclear. With 0 bases removed from V and 7 bases from J, the gap between germline ends came to 15 bases. The CDR3 length is 16 residues. Germline V gives CDR1 LGHNA, CDR2 YSLEER. The CDR3 here is CASSQDSGRTLEKLFF. In DNA form, the CDR3 reads TGCGCCAGCAGCCAAGACAGCGGCAGAACCCTTGAAAAACTGTTTTTT.

The sample holds a few counts of this clone. The chain links TRBV7-9 to TRBJ1-2; no clear D. Trimming took off 6 bases at V and 3 bases at J, with 8 bases between the two ends. The CDR3 sequence is 12 residues long. CDR1 and CDR2 (germline): SEHNR, FQNEAQ (reference sequence). The DNA for the CDR3 is TGTGCCAGCAGTCCCGATCACTATGGCTACACCTTC. Translated: CASSPDHYGYTF.

This sequence joins TRBV6-6 and TRBJ2-7; a weak D match, TRBD2 (6 bases). Trimming removed 5 bases at V and 2 bases at J, with 13 bases between. CDR3 size: 14 residues. Germline CDR1 reads MNHNY; CDR2 reads SVGAGI (reference sequence). CDR3 bases: TGTGCCAGCAGTCTACTAGCAGAGGCCTACGAGCAGTACGTC. It encodes CASSLLAEAYEQYV.

V gene TRBV15 combines with J gene TRBJ1-3; possible D gene TRBD1, 5 bases. Germline loops: CDR1 LNHNV, CDR2 YYDKDF (reference sequence). Trimming cost V 0 bases and J 2 bases, with 8 bases left between them. The CDR3 is made up of 15 amino acids. The CDR3 sequence: CATSRDGAPGNTIYF. The CDR3 DNA follows: TGTGCCACCAGCAGAGACGGGGCTCCTGGAAACACCATATATTTT.

This clone has more than one count but fewer than ten. The chain is built from TRBV6-4 and TRBJ2-5; D not certain. CDR1 and CDR2 (germline): MRHNA, SNTAGT. The CDR3 runs to 12 residues. The germline V and J ends were trimmed by 3 bases and 3 bases, with 5 bases remaining between them. Here the CDR3 DNA reads TGTGCCAGCAGTGAGCTAGAAGAGACCCAGTACTTC. This translates into CASSELEETQYF.

V gene TRBV6-6 combines with J gene TRBJ1-1; D is ambiguous. Trimming removed 0 bases from V and 1 base from J, with 9 bases in between. The germline CDR1 and CDR2 sequences are MNHNY and SVGAGI (reference sequence). This CDR3 has 15 amino acids. The CDR3 sequence: CASSYSEGTNTEAFF. The CDR3 DNA sequence: TGTGCCAGCAGTTACTCAGAAGGAACGAACACTGAAGCTTTCTTT.

There are a few counts of this clone. The chain links TRBV7-9 to TRBJ1-2; tentative D call: TRBD1 (6 bases). The V end lost 2 bases, the J end lost 4 bases, and 14 bases lay between the germline ends. The germline V gene has CDR1 SEHNR and CDR2 FQNEAQ (reference sequence). The CDR3 spans 15 residues. The CDR3 spells CASSLNQGPTYGYTF. For the CDR3, the DNA is TGTGCCAGCAGCTTAAATCAGGGGCCGACCTATGGCTACACCTTC. The variable domain in full, with the rest retrieved from reference TRBV7-9 and TRBJ1-2, is DTGVSQNPRHKITKRGQNVTFRCDPISEHNRLYWYRQTLGQGPEFLTYFQNEAQLEKSRLLSDRFSAERPKGSFSTLEIQRTEQGDSAMYLCASSLNQGPTYGYTFGSGTRLTVV.

The chain carries TRBV4-2 and TRBJ2-5; D not resolved. This CDR3 contains 15 residues. V was pared by 0 bases and J by 1 base, with 9 bases between. Germline V gene data show CDR1 as LGHNA and CDR2 as YNFKEQ. The CDR3 DNA follows: TGTGCCAGCAGCCAAGAAATCGGGCCCCAAGAGACCCAGTACTTC. Translating gives CASSQEIGPQETQYF.

Worth noting for this clone: This same CDR3 is encoded by further DNA sequences in the sample. The chain uses TRBV7-2 and TRBJ2-3, with D possibly matching TRBD1 (5 bases). Trimming left V 1 base short and J 0 bases short, with 8 bases between. CDR1 is SGHTA and CDR2 is FQGNSA in the germline V gene. This CDR3 has 15 amino acids. The CDR3 DNA reads TGTGCCAGCAGCTTAGTAGCAGGGAGCACAGATACGCAGTATTTT. As protein: CASSLVAGSTDTQYF.

This clone appeared a few times. The rearrangement uses TRBV6-5 and TRBJ2-1; the D gene could be TRBD1 or TRBD2 (5 bases each). Trimming cost V 0 bases and J 9 bases, with 12 bases left between them. The CDR3 runs to 14 residues. Germline CDR1 is MNHEY and CDR2 is SVGAGI. CDR3 DNA: TGTGCCAGCAGTTACTCGAGAGGGGTTGGTGAGCAGTTCTTC. Protein: CASSYSRGVGEQFF.

The gene calls are TRBV4-3 and TRBJ1-2; D is ambiguous. CDR3 length: 17 amino acids. V was trimmed by 0 bases and J by 4 bases, leaving 18 bases between them. From germline, CDR1 is LGHNA and CDR2 YSLEER. The CDR3 loop reads CASSQEVATAGGYGYTF. The CDR3, as DNA: TGCGCCAGCAGCCAAGAGGTGGCCACAGCCGGCGGCTATGGCTACACCTTC.

This clone was detected a few times. This chain connects TRBV20-1 to TRBJ2-7; TRBD1 is a possible D gene (5 bases). CDR1 DFQATT and CDR2 SNEGSKA come from the germline V gene (reference sequence). The V and J ends lost 0 bases and 5 bases respectively, with 5 bases between them. The length of the CDR3 is 11 residues. CDR3 sequence (DNA): TGCAGTGCTAGAGAGGGGCACGAGCAGTACGTC. Translation gives CSAREGHEQYV.

The chain carries TRBV7-9 and TRBJ2-5; no clear D gene. This CDR3 region has 12 residues. V shed 6 bases and J shed 3 bases, with 8 bases lying between them. The germline V gene has CDR1 SEHNR and CDR2 FQNEAQ (reference sequence). CDR3 DNA: TGTGCCAGCAGTACGACGGAAGAGACCCAGTACTTC. Its translation is CASSTTEETQYF.